A single sample is the source of the 21 T cell receptor beta chains below, sequenced in a study of cytomegalovirus exposure and HLA in healthy donors. PCR amplification relied on 60 Vbeta primers (plus 13 Jbeta primers). Profiled with immunoSEQ multiplex PCR; TCRdb holds only in-frame clones, not every one. The table has approximately 120,000 clones, approximately 81% seen once; the top ten hold 3% to 4%. The source material was PBMCs. These receptor sequences come from a man between 18 and 29 years old in good health and CMV-seropositive.

The chain recombines TRBV5-1 with TRBJ2-5; TRBD1 matches 7 bases. Per the germline V gene, CDR1 is SGHRS and CDR2 is YFSETQ. This CDR3 region has 14 residues. J lost 7 bases, V lost 3 bases, and 9 bases had no gene match. The CDR3 sequence: CASSWDSGVGTQYF. The DNA of the CDR3 is TGCGCCAGCAGCTGGGACAGTGGGGTGGGGACCCAGTACTTC.

The chain has TRBV30 and TRBJ1-1; 7 nucleotides match TRBD1. The CDR3 runs 12 residues. CDR1 and CDR2 from the germline V gene are GTSNPN and SVGIG (reference sequence). The junction had 1 base not matched to a gene; V was cut back by 5 bases and J by 1 base. This CDR3 reads CAWGTENTEAFF. The CDR3 DNA reads TGTGCCTGGGGGACAGAGAACACTGAAGCTTTCTTT. Together with reference TRBV30 and TRBJ1-1, the CDR3 gives the full variable domain: SQTIHQWPATLVQPVGSPLSLECTVEGTSNPNLYWYRQAAGRGLQLLFYSVGIGQISSEVPQNLSASRPQDRQFILSSKKLLLSDSGFYLCAWGTENTEAFFGQGTRLTVV.

The chain uses TRBV9 and TRBJ2-1; TRBD2 agrees at 9 bases. V lost 0 bases and J lost 8; bases outside the gene matches: 6. Germline CDR1 is SGDLS and CDR2 is YYNGEE. The CDR3 has 15 amino acids. CDR3 loop: CASSVGSGSVYEQFF. The CDR3 nucleotides read TGTGCCAGCAGCGTAGGTAGCGGGAGTGTTTATGAGCAGTTCTTC. Full variable domain (outside the CDR3, taken from reference TRBV9 and TRBJ2-1): DSGVTQTPKHLITATGQRVTLRCSPRSGDLSVYWYQQSLDQGLQFLIQYYNGEERAKGNILERFSAQQFPDLHSELNLSSLELGDSALYFCASSVGSGSVYEQFFGPGTRLTVL.

This clone has just a few counts. This chain links TRBV27 with TRBJ1-6; perhaps TRBD1 as D (6 bases). Between the trimmed V and J ends, which lost 7 bases and 4 bases, there was a span of 8 bases. The CDR3 length is 13 residues. Germline values: CDR1 MNHEY, CDR2 SMNVEV (reference sequence). The CDR3 bases are TGTGCCAGCAATCAGGGGTATAATTCACCCCTCCACTTT. This sequence encodes CASNQGYNSPLHF.

CDR3 nucleotides: TGCAGCGTTCGGGGGCCTTGGGACAGGGGACATGAGGACACTGAAGCTTTCTTT. The encoded protein is CSVRGPWDRGHEDTEAFF. V is TRBV29-1 and J is TRBJ1-1; 10 nucleotides align to TRBD1. The germline V gene has CDR1 SQVTM and CDR2 ANQGSEA. The CDR3 consists of 18 residues. V lost 5 bases, J lost 3 bases, and 18 bases stayed unmatched. The full variable domain, its missing parts supplied by reference TRBV29-1 and TRBJ1-1, is SAVISQKPSRDICQRGTSLTIQCQVDSQVTMMFWYRQQPGQSLTLIATANQGSEATYESGFVIDKFPISRPNLTFSTLTVSNMSPEDSSIYLCSVRGPWDRGHEDTEAFFGQGTRLTVV.

J is TRBJ2-1 and V is TRBV4-1; D is perhaps TRBD2 (6 bases). Trimming took 1 base from V and 8 from J, leaving 9 bases between them. Per germline, CDR1 MGHRA and CDR2 YSYEKL. CDR3 length: 13 residues. The CDR3, as DNA: TGCGCCAGCAGCCAAGGACTAGGATATGAGCAGTTCTTC. This codes for CASSQGLGYEQFF.

J is TRBJ1-5 and V is TRBV4-3; no clear D. Germline CDR1 is LGHNA and CDR2 is YSLEER. The CDR3 length is 15 residues. V lost 1 base and J 4 bases, leaving 11 bases between the germline ends. This CDR3 is CASSQVVGRNQPQHF. The CDR3 DNA sequence: TGCGCCAGCAGCCAAGTAGTTGGGAGAAATCAGCCCCAGCATTTT.

The CDR3 DNA reads as TGCGCCAGCAGCCCCCGGACTAGCGGTGGCATGGAGACCCAGTACTTC. It translates to CASSPRTSGGMETQYF. The chain links TRBV5-1 to TRBJ2-5, with TRBD2 identical over 10 bases. With 4 bases clipped from V and 5 bases from J, the junction kept 11 bases outside the gene matches. This CDR3 comprises 16 residues. In germline, CDR1 is SGHRS, CDR2 YFSETQ.

The J gene is TRBJ2-5, the V gene TRBV12-5; a possible D gene is TRBD2 (5 bases). Germline-derived CDR1 and CDR2 are LGHNT and FRNRAP. There are 14 residues in the CDR3. Trimming removed 1 base from V and 5 bases from J, with 11 bases in between. CDR3 residues: CASGLGGSVETQYF. In DNA, the CDR3 is TGTGCTAGTGGTTTGGGAGGGTCGGTGGAGACCCAGTACTTC.

This sequence joins TRBV9 and TRBJ2-6, with D possibly TRBD2 on 5 matching bases. The CDR3 totals 16 residues. The germline V and J ends were trimmed by 1 base and 0 bases, with 8 bases remaining between them. Germline V CDR1 and CDR2: SGDLS, YYNGEE. CDR3 protein: CASSVSGLSGANVLTF. CDR3 DNA sequence: TGTGCCAGCAGCGTATCAGGACTCTCTGGGGCCAACGTCCTGACTTTC.

This rearrangement joins TRBV29-1 to TRBJ2-6; 11 positions agree with TRBD1. Per germline, CDR1 SQVTM and CDR2 ANQGSEA. J was trimmed by 3 bases and V by 4 bases; bases with no gene match: 11. The CDR3 extends over 18 amino acids. The CDR3 sequence is CSVATPGQGVGGANVLTF. The CDR3, as DNA: TGCAGCGTTGCTACTCCGGGACAGGGGGTCGGTGGGGCCAACGTCCTGACTTTC. The full variable domain, with the rest looked up from reference TRBV29-1 and TRBJ2-6, is SAVISQKPSRDICQRGTSLTIQCQVDSQVTMMFWYRQQPGQSLTLIATANQGSEATYESGFVIDKFPISRPNLTFSTLTVSNMSPEDSSIYLCSVATPGQGVGGANVLTFGAGSRLTVL.

The rearrangement joins TRBV4-1 to TRBJ2-1; 10 bases agree with TRBD2. V shed 5 bases, J shed 9 bases, and the junction held 4 bases outside the gene matches. Germline V CDR1 and CDR2: MGHRA, YSYEKL. There are 13 residues in the CDR3. The CDR3 sequence is CASSGTSVSEQFF. CDR3 bases: TGCGCCAGCAGCGGGACTAGCGTGAGTGAGCAGTTCTTC.

The chain recombines TRBV5-1 with TRBJ1-6; 7 positions match TRBD1. The V and J ends lost 2 bases and 7 bases, in that order; junction bases with no gene match: 6. CDR1 is SGHRS, CDR2 YFSETQ, per germline. This CDR3 spans 15 amino acids. The CDR3 spells CASSFQAGGNSPLHF. The CDR3 nucleotides are TGCGCCAGCAGCTTTCAGGCAGGGGGAAATTCACCCCTCCACTTT.

The rearrangement joins TRBV27 to TRBJ1-5; 10 bases fit TRBD1. The CDR3 length is 16 residues. The germline gives CDR1 MNHEY, CDR2 SMNVEV (reference sequence). J gave up 6 bases and V 5 bases, and 10 bases lay outside the gene matches. In DNA form, the CDR3 reads TGTGCCAGCAGTCCTCTGGGACAGGGGAAGACTCAGCCCCAGCATTTT. This translates into CASSPLGQGKTQPQHF.

The chain recombines TRBV30 with TRBJ1-6; D gene ambiguous. Germline-derived CDR1 and CDR2 are GTSNPN and SVGIG (reference sequence). CDR3 length: 13 amino acids. V was clipped by 3 bases and J by 9 bases, with 12 bases between them. CDR3 nucleotides: TGTGCCTGGAGCCCCGAGGCCGGTTCACCCCTCCACTTT. This gives the protein CAWSPEAGSPLHF.

The CDR3 is CASSLVSYEQYF. The DNA of the CDR3 is TGTGCCAGCAGCTTAGTTTCTTACGAGCAGTACTTC. The chain carries TRBV7-9 and TRBJ2-7; no definite D call. The V gene's germline CDR1 is SEHNR and CDR2 FQNEAQ (reference sequence). The V end was cut by 1 base, the J end by 4 bases, with 5 bases between. The CDR3 runs 12 residues.

The V call is TRBV23-1, the J call TRBJ1-5; no clear D. TRBV23-1 is labeled an ORF, and its function is uncertain. The CDR3 is 15 amino acids. The V end was cut by 2 bases, the J end by 6 bases, with 14 bases between. CDR3 amino acids: CASSQKLMGCQPQHF. The CDR3 region has the DNA TGCGCCAGCAGTCAAAAGTTGATGGGCTGTCAGCCCCAGCATTTT.

DNA of the CDR3: TGTGCCAGCAGTGAATCGGGGGGTCCAGATACGCAGTATTTT. Encoded protein: CASSESGGPDTQYF. The chain combines TRBV6-1 with TRBJ2-3; 7 bases agree with TRBD2. The germline V gene encodes CDR1 MNHNS and CDR2 SASEGT. V lost 2 bases and J lost 4; bases outside the gene matches: 3. The CDR3 runs 14 residues.

This clone was counted a single time. The genes are TRBV27 and TRBJ1-1; D uncertain. The CDR3 has 16 residues. Germline CDR1 reads MNHEY; CDR2 reads SMNVEV (reference sequence). The ends were cut back, 7 bases at V and 3 bases at J, with 21 bases in the middle. The DNA of the CDR3 is TGTGCCAGCAAGTTGTATAGCGTGGTGAGGGACACTGAAGCTTTCTTT. This sequence encodes CASKLYSVVRDTEAFF.

The chain combines TRBV6-5 with TRBJ2-7, with D tentatively TRBD2 (6 bases). This CDR3 is 15 amino acids long. The germline V gene encodes CDR1 MNHEY and CDR2 SVGAGI. V was clipped by 0 bases and J by 4 bases, with 13 bases between them. The CDR3 loop reads CASSYSWSGDYEQYF. The CDR3 DNA is TGTGCCAGCAGTTACTCCTGGTCGGGAGATTACGAGCAGTACTTC.

V usage is TRBV11-2 and J usage is TRBJ2-7, with 7 bases matching TRBD1. V was clipped by 4 bases and J by 2 bases; unmatched bases: 5. The CDR3 totals 14 residues. Germline assignment: CDR1 SGHAT and CDR2 FQNNGV. As DNA, the CDR3 is TGTGCCAGCAGCTCCCAGGGGGTGACCTACGAGCAGTACTTC. This translates into CASSSQGVTYEQYF.